This TCR beta chain was sequenced in a study of T cell repertoires in cytomegalovirus infection. The overall study: CMV infection and matching HLA type were both indicated by public TCR beta signatures.

TCRdb used MiXCR to reprocess the reads, holding one entry per CDR3 protein. Here the sample spans 290,000 or so distinct CDR3 sequences, about 23% being singletons. Findings and caveats of the study: Cumulative public TCR beta family frequency identified CMV carriers with the relevant HLA. In two of eight donors, the top clonotype was HLA-C-restricted CMV-specific.

As concerns this clonotype: Its target is not known.

The sequencing sample was made of PBMCs. The clonotype originates from a human donor in good health (CMV status not recorded). Some clones in this sample may be carry-over from other donors' samples.

The CDR3 loop is CATARGLDYNEQFF. The CDR3 nucleotides read TGTGCCACGGCCCGGGGACTAGATTACAATGAGCAGTTCTTC. The chain has TRBV19 and TRBJ2-1; 8 nucleotides agree with TRBD2. The V segment lost 10 bases and the J segment 4 bases; nucleotides outside the gene matches: 9. The germline V gene has CDR1 LNHDA and CDR2 SQIVND (reference sequence). The CDR3 sequence is 14 residues long. The complete variable domain, with remaining parts taken from reference TRBV19 and TRBJ2-1, reads DGGITQSPKYLFRKEGQNVTLSCEQNLNHDAMYWYRQDPGQGLRLIYYSQIVNDFQKGDIAEGYSVSREKKESFPLTVTSAQKNPTAFYLCATARGLDYNEQFFGPGTRLTVL.